The 14 T cell receptor beta chains below come from one sample, sequenced in a study of cytotoxic CD8 clonotypes in ibrutinib-treated CLL. Profiled with immunoSEQ multiplex PCR; TCRdb holds only in-frame clones, not every one. The sample lists some 84,000 clones, 86% seen once, with roughly 5% in the top ten. The input for sequencing was PBMCs, taken before ibrutinib treatment. These receptors were obtained from a human donor with chronic lymphocytic leukemia.

V and J are TRBV7-2 and TRBJ1-1; the D is unclear. V lost 1 base and J 5 bases, leaving 8 bases between the germline ends. Germline values: CDR1 SGHTA, CDR2 FQGNSA. The CDR3 loop spans 13 amino acids. The CDR3 DNA sequence: TGTGCCAGCAGCTTAGGGGAATGGACTGAAGCTTTCTTT. The encoded protein is CASSLGEWTEAFF.

The chain links TRBV7-8 to TRBJ1-1; no firm D call. V lost 5 bases, J lost 1 base, and 5 bases lay in between. Germline values: CDR1 SGHVS, CDR2 FQNEAQ. This CDR3 has 12 residues. The CDR3 coding sequence is TGTGCCAGCAGCATAAAGAACACTGAAGCTTTCTTT. This sequence encodes CASSIKNTEAFF.

The chain links TRBV10-3 to TRBJ1-1; 7 bases map to TRBD1. The V and J ends lost 3 bases and 4 bases, in that order; junction bases with no gene match: 8. Germline V gene lookup returns CDR1 ENHRY and CDR2 SYGVKD. The CDR3 contains 15 residues. The CDR3, as DNA: TGTGCCATCAGTGAAGGGGGCTCGCTGACCACTGAAGCTTTCTTT. It specifies CAISEGGSLTTEAFF.

This clone was seen more than once but under ten times. This sequence joins TRBV29-1 and TRBJ2-1, with D tentatively TRBD1 (5 bases). This CDR3 has 16 amino acids. Trimming cost V 5 bases and J 9 bases, with 26 bases left between them. In germline, CDR1 is SQVTM, CDR2 ANQGSEA. The DNA of the CDR3 is TGCAGCGTTCTTATTGCCTTTCAGGCAGGGATCGGTGAGCAGTTCTTC. Translated, it gives CSVLIAFQAGIGEQFF.

This clone came up once. The junction and the germline gene differ at one end; a read error may be behind it. This chain joins TRBV7-3 and TRBJ1-5; D is perhaps TRBD1 (5 bases). Germline values: CDR1 SGHTA, CDR2 FQGTGA. This CDR3 contains 16 residues. CDR3 in amino acids: CASSRLGGTGNHPQHF. In nucleotides, the CDR3 is TGTGCCAGCAGCCGATTGGGTGGGACGGGGAATCATCCCCAGCATTTT. Variable domain in full (rest from reference TRBV7-3 and TRBJ1-5): GAGVSQTPSNKVTEKGKYVELRCDPISGHTALYWYRQSLGQGPEFLIYFQGTGAADDSGLPNDRFFAVRPEGSVSTLKIQRTERGDSAVYLCASSRLGGTGNHPQHFGDGTRLSIL.

The chain links TRBV6-5 to TRBJ2-3; perhaps TRBD1 as D (6 bases). V was shortened by 2 bases and J by 2 bases, with 8 bases between the two germline ends. The length of the CDR3 is 14 residues. CDR1 MNHEY and CDR2 SVGAGI come from the germline V gene. CDR3 amino acids: CASSYRQDTDTQYF. The CDR3 DNA reads TGTGCCAGCAGTTACAGACAGGACACAGATACGCAGTATTTT.

The J gene is TRBJ1-5, the V gene TRBV5-6; tentative D call: TRBD1 (6 bases). Trimming took off 1 base at V and 1 base at J, with 12 bases between the two ends. The CDR3 spans 16 residues. CDR1 and CDR2 (germline): SGHDT, YYEEEE. Written as DNA, the CDR3 is TGTGCCAGCAGCTTGTATGGGGGCCCGAGCAATCAGCCCCAGCATTTT. Translated: CASSLYGGPSNQPQHF.

This rearrangement joins TRBV7-2 to TRBJ1-5; D ambiguous. The CDR3 consists of 14 residues. Germline CDR1 SGHTA, CDR2 FQGNSA. Trimming removed 5 bases from V and 3 bases from J, with 11 bases in between. Here the CDR3 DNA reads TGTGCCAGCAGCATCCTGGCCGTCAATCAGCCCCAGCATTTT. It specifies CASSILAVNQPQHF.

The J gene is TRBJ2-7, the V gene TRBV6-1, with TRBD2 matching over 14 bases. The CDR3 covers 15 residues. In germline, CDR1 is MNHNS, CDR2 SASEGT. The J segment lost 6 bases and the V segment lost 7 bases, leaving 8 bases of the junction unmatched. The CDR3 is CASNRGLAGGGEQYF. The CDR3 nucleotides read TGTGCCAGCAACCGAGGACTAGCGGGAGGAGGCGAGCAGTACTTC.

The V call is TRBV10-2, the J call TRBJ1-5, with TRBD1 matching 7 bases. The V and J ends lost 0 bases and 7 bases, in that order; junction bases with no gene match: 6. This CDR3 comprises 15 residues. Germline V gene lookup returns CDR1 WSHSY and CDR2 SAAADI. The CDR3 loop is CASSESKGGRQPQHF. As DNA, the CDR3 is TGCGCCAGCAGTGAGTCGAAAGGGGGCAGGCAGCCCCAGCATTTT.

The CDR3 sequence: CASSPRLAKTYEQYF. The DNA for the CDR3 is TGTGCCAGCTCACCGCGACTAGCGAAGACCTACGAGCAGTACTTC. The gene calls are TRBV18 and TRBJ2-7; 8 positions agree with TRBD2. The CDR3 extends over 15 amino acids. Germline CDR1 and CDR2: KGHSH and LQKENI. V was clipped by 3 bases and J by 2 bases; unmatched bases: 6.

The rearrangement joins TRBV28 to TRBJ1-5, with D possibly TRBD1 on 5 matching bases. The ends were cut back, 2 bases at V and 4 bases at J, with 12 bases in the middle. The V gene's germline CDR1 is MDHEN and CDR2 SYDVKM. The CDR3 is 15 amino acids. This CDR3 is CASSLRGVVNQPQHF. Written as DNA, the CDR3 is TGTGCCAGCAGTTTAAGGGGAGTTGTTAATCAGCCCCAGCATTTT.

The rearrangement uses TRBV6-5 and TRBJ2-1, with D tentatively TRBD2 (5 bases). Per the germline V gene, CDR1 is MNHEY and CDR2 is SVGAGI. The CDR3 totals 16 residues. Deletions cut 0 bases from V and 0 bases from J, with 9 bases between. DNA for the CDR3: TGTGCCAGCAGTTACTCGAAGCGGAGCTCCTACAATGAGCAGTTCTTC. This encodes CASSYSKRSSYNEQFF.

V usage is TRBV27 and J usage is TRBJ1-1; D gene unclear. Germline CDR1 MNHEY, CDR2 SMNVEV (reference sequence). This CDR3 has 14 residues. V lost 2 bases and J 1 base, leaving 8 bases between the germline ends. CDR3 protein: CASSLVLGNTEAFF. The CDR3 DNA is TGTGCCAGCAGTTTAGTTTTAGGGAACACTGAAGCTTTCTTT.